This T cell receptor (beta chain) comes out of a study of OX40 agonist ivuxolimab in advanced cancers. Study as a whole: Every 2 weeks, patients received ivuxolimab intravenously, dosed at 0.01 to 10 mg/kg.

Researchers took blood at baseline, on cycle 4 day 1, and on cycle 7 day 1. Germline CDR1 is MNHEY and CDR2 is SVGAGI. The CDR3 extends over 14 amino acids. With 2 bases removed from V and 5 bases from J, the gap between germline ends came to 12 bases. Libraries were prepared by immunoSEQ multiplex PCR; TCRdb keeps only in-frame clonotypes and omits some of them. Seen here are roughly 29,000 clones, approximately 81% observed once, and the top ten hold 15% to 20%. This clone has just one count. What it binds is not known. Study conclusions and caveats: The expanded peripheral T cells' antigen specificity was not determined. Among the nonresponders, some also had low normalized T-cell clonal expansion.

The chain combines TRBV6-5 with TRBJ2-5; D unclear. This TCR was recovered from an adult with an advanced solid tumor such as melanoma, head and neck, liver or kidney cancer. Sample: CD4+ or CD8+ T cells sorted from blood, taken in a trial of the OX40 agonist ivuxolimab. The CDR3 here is CASSYGSARETQYF. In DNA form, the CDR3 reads TGTGCCAGCAGTTACGGTTCGGCCCGGGAGACCCAGTACTTC.